Detailed here is one TCR beta chain. Germline trimming cut 5 bases from V and 5 bases from J; bases unmatched to any gene: 11. Germline CDR1 and CDR2: MNHNS and SASEGT. The length of the CDR3 is 15 residues. These data come from a study of OX40 agonist ivuxolimab in advanced cancers. Clones were read by immunoSEQ multiplex PCR, and TCRdb kept only the in-frame ones, dropping some. The top ten hold about 7.9% of the sample, which has around 67,000 clones, 80% seen once. This TCR was sampled from an adult with an advanced solid tumor such as melanoma, head and neck, liver or kidney cancer. The material sequenced was CD4+ or CD8+ T cells sorted from blood, taken in a trial of the OX40 agonist ivuxolimab. V gene TRBV6-1 combines with J gene TRBJ2-7; 8 nucleotides match TRBD1. CDR3 residues: CASSTPGRDRNEQYF. The CDR3 DNA reads TGTGCCAGCAGTACCCCGGGCCGGGACAGGAACGAGCAGTACTTC.